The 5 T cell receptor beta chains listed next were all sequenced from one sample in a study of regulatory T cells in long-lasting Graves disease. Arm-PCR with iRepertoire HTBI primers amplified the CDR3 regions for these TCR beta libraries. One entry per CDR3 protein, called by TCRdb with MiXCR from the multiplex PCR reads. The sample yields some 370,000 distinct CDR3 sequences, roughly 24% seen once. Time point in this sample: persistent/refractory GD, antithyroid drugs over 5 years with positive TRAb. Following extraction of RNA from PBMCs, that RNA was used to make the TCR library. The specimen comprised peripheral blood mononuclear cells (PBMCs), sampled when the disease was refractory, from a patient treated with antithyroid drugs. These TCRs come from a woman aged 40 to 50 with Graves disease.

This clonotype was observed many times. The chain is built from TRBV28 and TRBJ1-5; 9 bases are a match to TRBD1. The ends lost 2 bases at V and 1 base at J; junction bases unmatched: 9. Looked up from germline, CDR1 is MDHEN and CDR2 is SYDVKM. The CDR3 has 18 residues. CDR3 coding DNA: TGTGCCAGCAGTTTACGGGACAGGGTCGGATGGAGCAATCAGCCCCAGCATTTT. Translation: CASSLRDRVGWSNQPQHF.

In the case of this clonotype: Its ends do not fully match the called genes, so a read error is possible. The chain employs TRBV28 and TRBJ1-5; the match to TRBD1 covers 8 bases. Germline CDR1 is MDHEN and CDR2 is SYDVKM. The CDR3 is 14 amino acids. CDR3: CAGSTAGGSQPQHF. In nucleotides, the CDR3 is TGTGCCGGCAGTACAGCAGGGGGCAGTCAGCCCCAGCATTTT.

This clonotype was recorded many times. CDR3 coding DNA: TGTGCCAGCAGCCCGGAACCCGCCAAAAACATTCAGTACTTC. This codes for CASSPEPAKNIQYF. The chain is built from TRBV28 and TRBJ2-4, with D uncertain. Germline V gene lookup returns CDR1 MDHEN and CDR2 SYDVKM. V lost 6 bases and J lost 1, with 10 bases in between. The CDR3 runs to 14 residues.

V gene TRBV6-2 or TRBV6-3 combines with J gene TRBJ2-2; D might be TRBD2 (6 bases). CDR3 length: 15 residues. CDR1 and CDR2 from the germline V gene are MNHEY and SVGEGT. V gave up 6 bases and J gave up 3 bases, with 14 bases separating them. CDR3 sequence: CASSTPGGYTGELFF. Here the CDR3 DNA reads TGTGCCAGCAGCACTCCCGGGGGATACACCGGGGAGCTGTTTTTT.

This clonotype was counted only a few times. In nucleotides, the CDR3 is TGTGCCATCAAGGCTGGGGGGGGACACTATGGCTACACCTTC. The encoded protein is CAIKAGGGHYGYTF. V is TRBV10-3 and J is TRBJ1-2; the D gene is possibly TRBD1 (5 bases). The germline gives CDR1 ENHRY, CDR2 SYGVKD. V lost 7 bases, J lost 3 bases, and 15 bases lay in between. There are 14 residues in the CDR3.